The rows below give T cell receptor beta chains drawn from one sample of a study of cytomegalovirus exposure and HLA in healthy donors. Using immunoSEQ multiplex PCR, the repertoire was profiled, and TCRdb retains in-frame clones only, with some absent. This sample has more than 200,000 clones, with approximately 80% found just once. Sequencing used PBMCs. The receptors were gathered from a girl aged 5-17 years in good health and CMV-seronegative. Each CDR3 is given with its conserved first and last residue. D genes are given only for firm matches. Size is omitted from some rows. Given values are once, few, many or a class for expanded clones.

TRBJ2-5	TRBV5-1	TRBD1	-	CASSLGQGGETQYF	TGCGCCAGCAGCTTGGGACAGGGGGGCGAGACCCAGTACTTC
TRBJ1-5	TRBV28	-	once	CASSLFSRRAVYQPQHF	TGTGCCAGCAGTTTATTCTCTCGCAGGGCGGTCTATCAGCCCCAGCATTTT
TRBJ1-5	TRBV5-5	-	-	CASSPDVGGRHQPQHF	TGTGCCAGCAGCCCCGATGTGGGGGGGCGTCATCAGCCCCAGCATTTT
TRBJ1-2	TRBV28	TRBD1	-	CASIIGGTGGIGSYGYTF	TGTGCCAGCATCATAGGTGGGACAGGGGGCATCGGGAGCTATGGCTACACCTTC
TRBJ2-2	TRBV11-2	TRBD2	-	CASSRRTSGDFAGELFF	TGTGCCAGCAGCCGCCGGACTAGCGGGGACTTCGCCGGGGAGCTGTTTTTT
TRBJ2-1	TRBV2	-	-	CASSGERAGNEQFF	TGTGCCAGCAGCGGGGAAAGGGCGGGGAATGAGCAGTTCTTC
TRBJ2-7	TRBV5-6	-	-	CASSLWGQAFEQYF	TGTGCCAGCAGCTTATGGGGCCAAGCCTTCGAGCAGTACTTC
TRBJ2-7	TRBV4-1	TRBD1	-	CASSPSGGQGPYEQYF	TGCGCCAGCAGCCCAAGTGGGGGACAGGGCCCCTACGAGCAGTACTTC
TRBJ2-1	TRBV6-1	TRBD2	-	CAGKSGRTYNEQFF	TGTGCCGGTAAGAGCGGGAGGACCTACAATGAGCAGTTCTTC
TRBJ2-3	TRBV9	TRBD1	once	CASSASTGTGSTDTQYF	TGTGCCAGCAGCGCGTCTACCGGGACAGGGAGCACAGATACGCAGTATTTT
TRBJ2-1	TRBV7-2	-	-	CASSLRLVNEQFF	TGTGCCAGCAGCTTACGACTAGTAAATGAGCAGTTCTTC
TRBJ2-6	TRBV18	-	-	CASSPLFLSGANVLTF	TGTGCCAGCTCACCACTCTTCCTTTCTGGGGCCAACGTCCTGACTTTC
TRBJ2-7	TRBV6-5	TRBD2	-	CASRLSGRSAYEQYF	TGTGCCAGCAGGCTCAGCGGGAGAAGTGCCTACGAGCAGTACTTC
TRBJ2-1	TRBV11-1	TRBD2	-	CASSDSGVAGVVYNEQFF	TGTGCCAGCAGCGATTCTGGGGTAGCGGGAGTAGTCTACAATGAGCAGTTCTTC
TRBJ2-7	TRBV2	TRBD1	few	CASVRDRTTYEQYF	TGTGCCAGCGTAAGGGACAGGACCACCTACGAGCAGTACTTC
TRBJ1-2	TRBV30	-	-	CAWRGVLYGYTF	TGTGCCTGGAGGGGCGTCCTCTATGGCTACACCTTC
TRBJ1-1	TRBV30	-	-	CAWSQGMNTEAFF	TGTGCCTGGAGCCAGGGAATGAACACTGAAGCTTTCTTT
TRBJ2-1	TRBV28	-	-	CASSSSFEGTEQFF	TGTGCCAGCAGTTCTTCCTTCGAGGGAACTGAGCAGTTCTTC
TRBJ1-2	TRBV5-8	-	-	CASSLAQNYGYTF	TGTGCCAGCAGCTTGGCCCAAAACTATGGCTACACCTTC
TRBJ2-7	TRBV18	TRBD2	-	CASSQGETSGSYEQYF	TGTGCCAGCTCACAGGGCGAGACTAGCGGGAGCTACGAGCAGTACTTC
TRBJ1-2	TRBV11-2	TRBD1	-	CASRLLTRLDRIFNGYTF	TGTGCCAGCAGACTTCTTACTAGACTGGACAGGATATTCAATGGCTACACCTTC
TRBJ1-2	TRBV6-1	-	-	CASSESVRGGVYGYTF	TGTGCCAGCAGTGAATCTGTGCGGGGAGGGGTCTATGGCTACACCTTC
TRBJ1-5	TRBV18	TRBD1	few	CASSPAGQAFNQPQHF	TGTGCCAGCTCACCAGCGGGACAGGCGTTCAATCAGCCCCAGCATTTT
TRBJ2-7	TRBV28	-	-	CASSSQGQGVVEQYF	TGTGCCAGCAGTTCGCAGGGACAAGGTGTGGTCGAGCAGTACTTC
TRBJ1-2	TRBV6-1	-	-	CASSEGEAARYTF	TGTGCCAGCAGTGAAGGTGAGGCGGCACGCTACACCTTC
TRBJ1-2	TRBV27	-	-	CASSLSGSGYTF	TGTGCCAGCAGTTTATCCGGGAGTGGCTACACCTTC
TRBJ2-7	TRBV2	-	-	CASNAEQYF	TGTGCCAGCAACGCCGAGCAGTACTTC
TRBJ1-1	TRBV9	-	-	CASSVSGNTEAFF	TGTGCCAGCAGTGTTTCCGGGAACACTGAAGCTTTCTTT
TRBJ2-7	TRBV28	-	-	CASSPLANEQYF	TGTGCCAGCAGTCCCCTAGCGAACGAGCAGTACTTC
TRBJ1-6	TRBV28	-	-	CASRGVLNSPLHF	TGTGCCAGCAGGGGAGTCCTTAATTCACCCCTCCACTTT
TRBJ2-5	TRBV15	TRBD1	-	CATSRGEALTGPHTQYF	TGTGCCACCAGCAGAGGCGAGGCTTTGACAGGGCCTCACACCCAGTACTTC
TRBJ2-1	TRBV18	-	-	CASSRTANEQFF	TGTGCCAGCTCGCGGACAGCAAATGAGCAGTTCTTC
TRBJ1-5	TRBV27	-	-	CASSFRNQPQHF	TGTGCCAGCAGTTTCAGGAATCAGCCCCAGCATTTT
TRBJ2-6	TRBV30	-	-	CAWTGAGANVLTF	TGTGCCTGGACAGGGGCTGGGGCCAACGTCCTGACTTTC